Listed here is a single T cell receptor (beta chain). The target antigen is unknown. Sequencing was performed with immunoSEQ multiplex PCR; in TCRdb, only in-frame clones are kept and a portion is missing. In the table there are under 55,000 clones, around 72% of which are singletons. In germline, CDR1 is SQVTM, CDR2 ANQGSEA. The ends lost 4 bases at V and 4 bases at J; junction bases unmatched: 3. The CDR3 contains 12 residues. This entry comes from a study of vaccination effects on CD4 cells after COVID-19. Findings and caveats of the study: By a late point after vaccination, infection- and vaccine-induced clones had shrunk markedly through clonal contraction. Convalescent patients were few in the study, and early post-infection timepoints were absent.

Expansion of antigen-specific CD4+ T cells with viral peptide pools was carried out by the ViraFEST assay before sequencing. Investigators separated out CD4+ T cells once around nine days of culture had passed. Infection with SARS-CoV-2 occurred in the person between March and December 2020, and PCR confirmed it. The source material was CD4+ T cells from PBMCs cultured with a peptide pool, sampled before COVID-19 vaccination. V gene TRBV29-1 combines with J gene TRBJ2-7, with 8 bases lining up with TRBD1. This receptor was obtained from a human donor who had a prior SARS-CoV-2 infection. For the CDR3, the DNA is TGCAGCGTTGGGACAGGGAATTACGAGCAGTACTTC. It specifies CSVGTGNYEQYF.